What follows are 17 T cell receptor beta chains derived from one specimen sequenced in a study of blood T cell repertoires in COVID-19. Method: immunoSEQ multiplex PCR; TCRdb's copy keeps in-frame clones and lacks some. Of around 100,000 clones listed, approximately 80% are singletons. Sequenced material: peripheral blood. The origin of the receptors is a man in his fifties or sixties with acute or convalescent COVID-19.

V and J are TRBV7-2 and TRBJ1-2, with 10 bases aligning to TRBD1. V lost 8 bases, J lost 2 bases, and 8 bases stayed unmatched. The CDR3 extends over 15 amino acids. Germline V gene sequence: CDR1 SGHTA, CDR2 FQGNSA. DNA of the CDR3: TGTGCCAGCTCTTCTCGACAGGGGGCGAACTATGGCTACACCTTC. This encodes CASSSRQGANYGYTF.

This chain connects TRBV5-1 to TRBJ1-1; TRBD1 is a possible D gene (5 bases). The CDR3 consists of 13 residues. Trimming took 4 bases from V and 8 from J, leaving 15 bases between them. Germline V gene data show CDR1 as SGHRS and CDR2 as YFSETQ. This chain's CDR3 is CASSMTGQGEAFF. CDR3 coding DNA: TGCGCCAGCAGCATGACCGGTCAGGGAGAAGCTTTCTTT. Filled out from reference TRBV5-1 and TRBJ1-1, the complete variable domain reads KAGVTQTPRYLIKTRGQQVTLSCSPISGHRSVSWYQQTPGQGLQFLFEYFSETQRNKGNFPGRFSGRQFSNSRSEMNVSTLELGDSALYLCASSMTGQGEAFFGQGTRLTVV.

The gene calls are TRBV7-8 and TRBJ1-1; 7 nucleotides match TRBD1. Germline V CDR1 and CDR2: SGHVS, FQNEAQ. Germline trimming cut 3 bases from V and 11 bases from J; bases unmatched to any gene: 6. The CDR3 runs to 12 residues. In DNA, the CDR3 is TGTGCCAGCAGCTTCCAGGGGGAAGTTGCTTTCTTT. Translating it yields CASSFQGEVAFF.

In its sample, this clone was seen a few times. The V call is TRBV28, the J call TRBJ1-2; D possibly corresponds to TRBD1 (5 bases). CDR3 length: 14 amino acids. Trimming stripped 5 bases from V and 4 bases from J, with 14 bases between. CDR1 is MDHEN and CDR2 is SYDVKM in the germline V gene. In DNA, the CDR3 is TGTGCCAGCAGTCCCGTGGACACATCCTATGGCTACACCTTC. It codes for CASSPVDTSYGYTF.

Details on this clone: This CDR3 is also generated by other DNA sequences in the sample. The chain combines TRBV18 with TRBJ1-1, with 7 nucleotides matching TRBD1. The J segment lost 1 base and the V segment lost 3 bases, leaving 2 bases of the junction unmatched. Germline V gene sequence: CDR1 KGHSH, CDR2 LQKENI. This CDR3 contains 14 residues. CDR3 in amino acids: CASSPPGGNTEAFF. CDR3 nucleotide sequence: TGTGCCAGCTCACCCCCAGGGGGGAACACTGAAGCTTTCTTT. Full variable domain (remainder filled in from reference TRBV18 and TRBJ1-1): NAGVMQNPRHLVRRRGQEARLRCSPMKGHSHVYWYRQLPEEGLKFMVYLQKENIIDESGMPKERFSAEFPKEGPSILRIQQVVRGDSAAYFCASSPPGGNTEAFFGQGTRLTVV.

This rearrangement joins TRBV5-1 to TRBJ2-3, with a possible D match to TRBD2 (6 bases). The CDR3 has 17 amino acids. Germline lookup yields CDR1 SGHRS and CDR2 YFSETQ. The V end was cut by 0 bases, the J end by 6 bases, with 20 bases between. In nucleotides, the CDR3 is TGCGCCAGCAGCTTGGAGCTTCTGGAGGGCCCAATCGATACGCAGTATTTT. Translated, it gives CASSLELLEGPIDTQYF.

The V and J genes are TRBV19 and TRBJ1-4, with D perhaps TRBD1 (5 bases). V lost 8 bases, J lost 8 bases, and 15 bases lay in between. CDR1 and CDR2 from the germline V gene are LNHDA and SQIVND (reference sequence). The CDR3 contains 13 residues. The chain's CDR3 is CASGGSMEEKLFF. CDR3 coding DNA: TGTGCCAGTGGGGGGTCGATGGAGGAAAAACTGTTTTTT.

This chain uses TRBV28 with TRBJ1-1; no firm D call. The CDR3 totals 14 residues. CDR1 and CDR2 (germline): MDHEN, SYDVKM. V lost 5 bases and J 10 bases, leaving 20 bases between the germline ends. The DNA for the CDR3 is TGTGCCAGCAGTCCAACCGGGATCAAGGGTAGAGCTTTCTTT. Its protein is CASSPTGIKGRAFF.

The chain employs TRBV7-9 and TRBJ2-5, with 9 bases fitting TRBD2. With V trimmed by 5 bases and J by 2 bases, 3 bases remained unmatched. The CDR3 runs 14 residues. Germline CDR1 SEHNR, CDR2 FQNEAQ (reference sequence). CDR3 in amino acids: CASSSLAGQETQYF. In DNA form, the CDR3 reads TGTGCCAGCAGCAGCCTAGCGGGGCAAGAGACCCAGTACTTC.

CDR3 amino acids: CASKEGDYGYTF. The CDR3 bases are TGTGCCAGCAAGGAAGGGGACTATGGCTACACCTTC. This chain connects TRBV7-9 to TRBJ1-2; possible D gene TRBD1, 5 bases. Germline loops: CDR1 SEHNR, CDR2 FQNEAQ (reference sequence). Trimming took 7 bases from V and 3 from J, leaving 9 bases between them. The CDR3 sequence is 12 residues long.

V and J are TRBV2 and TRBJ1-3, with D possibly TRBD1 on 5 matching bases. CDR1 and CDR2 from the germline V gene are SNHLY and FYNNEI. This CDR3 region has 13 residues. V lost 8 bases and J 7 bases, leaving 15 bases between the germline ends. The CDR3 is CASLSRAWNTIYF. In DNA form, the CDR3 reads TGTGCCAGCCTCTCCAGGGCGTGGAACACCATATATTTT.

This chain joins TRBV18 and TRBJ1-3; 8 nucleotides match TRBD1. CDR1 is KGHSH, CDR2 LQKENI, per germline. V was clipped by 5 bases and J by 4 bases; unmatched bases: 7. The CDR3 loop spans 15 amino acids. The CDR3 coding sequence is TGTGCCAGCTCAGACCCCAGGGGGCTCGGAAACACCATATATTTT. Translated: CASSDPRGLGNTIYF. Using reference TRBV18 and TRBJ1-3 for the parts outside the CDR3, the full variable domain is NAGVMQNPRHLVRRRGQEARLRCSPMKGHSHVYWYRQLPEEGLKFMVYLQKENIIDESGMPKERFSAEFPKEGPSILRIQQVVRGDSAAYFCASSDPRGLGNTIYFGEGSWLTVV.

DNA for the CDR3: TGTGCCAGCAGCTTGGGAGGGGACAGGGCAGATACGCAGTATTTT. It translates to CASSLGGDRADTQYF. V is TRBV5-4 and J is TRBJ2-3; 9 positions match TRBD1. The V segment lost 0 bases and the J segment 4 bases; nucleotides outside the gene matches: 3. This CDR3 region has 15 residues. Germline assignment: CDR1 SGHNT and CDR2 YYREEE (reference sequence). Using reference TRBV5-4 and TRBJ2-3 for the parts outside the CDR3, the full variable domain is ETGVTQSPTHLIKTRGQQVTLRCSSQSGHNTVSWYQQALGQGPQFIFQYYREEENGRGNFPPRFSGLQFPNYSSELNVNALELDDSALYLCASSLGGDRADTQYFGPGTRLTVL.

This rearrangement joins TRBV27 to TRBJ2-3, with 7 nucleotides matching TRBD1. CDR1 is MNHEY, CDR2 SMNVEV, per germline (reference sequence). The CDR3 consists of 14 residues. Trimming took 3 bases from V and 5 from J; bases not matched to a gene: 5. This CDR3 reads CASSLTGRLDTQYF. The CDR3 nucleotides are TGTGCCAGCAGTTTGACAGGGCGATTAGATACGCAGTATTTT.

The chain carries TRBV27 and TRBJ1-1, with TRBD1 matching 8 bases. With V trimmed by 6 bases and J by 1 base, 7 bases remained unmatched. This CDR3 is 15 amino acids long. Germline CDR1 and CDR2: MNHEY and SMNVEV (reference sequence). The CDR3 DNA is TGTGCCAGCAGGAGACCCGGGACAGGGAACACTGAAGCTTTCTTT. It translates to CASRRPGTGNTEAFF.

CDR3 bases: TGCGCCAGCAGCCAAGTACCCGGGGACTACAATGAGCAGTTCTTC. Protein sequence: CASSQVPGDYNEQFF. This rearrangement joins TRBV4-1 to TRBJ2-1; D is possibly TRBD2 (5 bases). This CDR3 is 15 amino acids long. V lost 1 base and J lost 3, with 10 bases in between. Germline V gene lookup returns CDR1 MGHRA and CDR2 YSYEKL.

This clone was seen more than once but under ten times. The chain combines TRBV6-5 with TRBJ1-5, with D hard to call. This CDR3 has 14 residues. Trimming cost V 0 bases and J 2 bases, with 5 bases left between them. Germline V gene lookup returns CDR1 MNHEY and CDR2 SVGAGI. The CDR3: CASSYSSGNQPQHF. The DNA for the CDR3 is TGTGCCAGCAGTTACTCCTCAGGCAATCAGCCCCAGCATTTT.